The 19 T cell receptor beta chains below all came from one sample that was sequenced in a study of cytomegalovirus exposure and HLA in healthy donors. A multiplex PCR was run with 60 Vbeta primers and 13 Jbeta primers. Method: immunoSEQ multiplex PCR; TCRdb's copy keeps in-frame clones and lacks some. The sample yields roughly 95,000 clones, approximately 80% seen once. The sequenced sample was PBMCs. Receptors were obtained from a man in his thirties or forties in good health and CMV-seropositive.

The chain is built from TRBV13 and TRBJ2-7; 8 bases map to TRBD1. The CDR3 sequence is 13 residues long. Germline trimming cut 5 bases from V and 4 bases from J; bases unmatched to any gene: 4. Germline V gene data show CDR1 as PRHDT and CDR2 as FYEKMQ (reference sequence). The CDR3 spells CASSRQGKYEQYF. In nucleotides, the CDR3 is TGTGCCAGCAGCCGACAGGGGAAATACGAGCAGTACTTC.

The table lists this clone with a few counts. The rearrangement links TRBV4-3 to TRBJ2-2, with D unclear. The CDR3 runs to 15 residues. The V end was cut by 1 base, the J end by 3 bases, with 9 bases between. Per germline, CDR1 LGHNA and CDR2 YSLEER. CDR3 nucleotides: TGCGCCAGCAGCCAAGTTTCAGGATACACCGGGGAGCTGTTTTTT. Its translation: CASSQVSGYTGELFF.

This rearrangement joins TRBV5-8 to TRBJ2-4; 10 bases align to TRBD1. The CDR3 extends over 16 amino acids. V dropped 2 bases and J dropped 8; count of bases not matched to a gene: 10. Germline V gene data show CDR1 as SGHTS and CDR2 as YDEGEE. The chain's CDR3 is CASSFAGTGVEDIQYF. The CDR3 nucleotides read TGTGCCAGCAGCTTCGCCGGGACAGGGGTGGAAGACATTCAGTACTTC.

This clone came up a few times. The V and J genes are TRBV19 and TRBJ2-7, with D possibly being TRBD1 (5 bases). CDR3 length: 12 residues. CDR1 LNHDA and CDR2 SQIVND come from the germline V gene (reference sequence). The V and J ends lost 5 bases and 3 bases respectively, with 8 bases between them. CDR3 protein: CASSAQGYEQYF. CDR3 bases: TGTGCCAGTAGTGCCCAGGGCTACGAGCAGTACTTC. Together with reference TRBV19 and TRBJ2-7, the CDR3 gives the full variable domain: DGGITQSPKYLFRKEGQNVTLSCEQNLNHDAMYWYRQDPGQGLRLIYYSQIVNDFQKGDIAEGYSVSREKKESFPLTVTSAQKNPTAFYLCASSAQGYEQYFGPGTRLTVT.

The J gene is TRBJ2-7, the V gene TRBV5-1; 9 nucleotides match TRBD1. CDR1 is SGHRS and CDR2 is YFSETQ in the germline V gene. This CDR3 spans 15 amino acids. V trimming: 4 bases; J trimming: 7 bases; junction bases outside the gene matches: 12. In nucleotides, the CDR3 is TGCGCCAGCAGCGGCCGGGACAGGGACCGCGGGGAGCAGTACTTC. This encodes CASSGRDRDRGEQYF.

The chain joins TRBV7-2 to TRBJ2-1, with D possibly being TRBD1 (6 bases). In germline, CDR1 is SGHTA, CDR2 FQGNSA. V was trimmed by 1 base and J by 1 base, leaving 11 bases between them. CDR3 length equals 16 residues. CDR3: CASSLVGDRSYNEQFF. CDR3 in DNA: TGTGCCAGCAGCTTAGTGGGAGACAGGTCCTACAATGAGCAGTTCTTC.

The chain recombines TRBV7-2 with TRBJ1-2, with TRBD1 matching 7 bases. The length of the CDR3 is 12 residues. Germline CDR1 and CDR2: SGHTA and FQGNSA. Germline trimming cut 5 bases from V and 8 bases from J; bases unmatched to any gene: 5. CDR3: CASSALTGGYTF. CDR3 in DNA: TGTGCCAGCAGCGCGCTGACAGGGGGCTACACCTTC. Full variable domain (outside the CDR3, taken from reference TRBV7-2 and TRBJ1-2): GAGVSQSPSNKVTEKGKDVELRCDPISGHTALYWYRQSLGQGLEFLIYFQGNSAPDKSGLPSDRFSAERTGGSVSTLTIQRTQQEDSAVYLCASSALTGGYTFGSGTRLTVV.

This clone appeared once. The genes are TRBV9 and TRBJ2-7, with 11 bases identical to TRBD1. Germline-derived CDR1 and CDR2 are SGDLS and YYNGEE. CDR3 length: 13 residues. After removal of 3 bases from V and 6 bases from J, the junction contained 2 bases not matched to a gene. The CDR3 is CASSGGTGGEQYF. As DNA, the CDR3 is TGTGCCAGCAGCGGCGGGACAGGGGGCGAGCAGTACTTC.

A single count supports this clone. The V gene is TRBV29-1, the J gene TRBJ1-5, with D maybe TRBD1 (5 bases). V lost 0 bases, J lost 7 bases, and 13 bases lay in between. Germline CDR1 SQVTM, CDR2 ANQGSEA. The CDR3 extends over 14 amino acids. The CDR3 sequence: CSVEDGSGGQPQHF. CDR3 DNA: TGCAGCGTTGAAGATGGGTCGGGGGGACAGCCCCAGCATTTT. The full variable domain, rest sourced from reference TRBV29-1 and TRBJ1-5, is SAVISQKPSRDICQRGTSLTIQCQVDSQVTMMFWYRQQPGQSLTLIATANQGSEATYESGFVIDKFPISRPNLTFSTLTVSNMSPEDSSIYLCSVEDGSGGQPQHFGDGTRLSIL.

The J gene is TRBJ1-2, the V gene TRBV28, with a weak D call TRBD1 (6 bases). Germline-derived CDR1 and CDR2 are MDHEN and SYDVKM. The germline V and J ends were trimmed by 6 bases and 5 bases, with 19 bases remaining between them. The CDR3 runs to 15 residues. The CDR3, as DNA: TGTGCCAGCAGCCAACAGGGATCGTTAGTTTATGGCTACACCTTC. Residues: CASSQQGSLVYGYTF.

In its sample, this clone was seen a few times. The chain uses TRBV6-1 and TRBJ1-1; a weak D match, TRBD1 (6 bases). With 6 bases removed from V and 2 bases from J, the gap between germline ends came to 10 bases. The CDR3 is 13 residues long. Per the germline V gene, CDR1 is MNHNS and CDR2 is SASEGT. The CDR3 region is CASRLQGNTEAFF. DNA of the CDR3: TGTGCCAGCAGGCTACAGGGCAACACTGAAGCTTTCTTT.

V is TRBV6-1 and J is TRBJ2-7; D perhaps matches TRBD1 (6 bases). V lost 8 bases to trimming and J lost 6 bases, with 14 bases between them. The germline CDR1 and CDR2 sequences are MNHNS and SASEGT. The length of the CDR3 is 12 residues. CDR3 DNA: TGTGCCAGCGCCCTAGGGGGAAGCGAGCAGTACGTC. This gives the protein CASALGGSEQYV.

The CDR3: CASGEGSMSTYEQYF. DNA of the CDR3: TGCGCCAGCGGGGAGGGCAGTATGTCCACCTACGAGCAGTACTTC. This rearrangement joins TRBV5-1 to TRBJ2-7, with 7 bases fitting TRBD2. CDR3 length: 15 residues. CDR1 is SGHRS, CDR2 YFSETQ, per germline. V dropped 7 bases and J dropped 2; count of bases not matched to a gene: 12.

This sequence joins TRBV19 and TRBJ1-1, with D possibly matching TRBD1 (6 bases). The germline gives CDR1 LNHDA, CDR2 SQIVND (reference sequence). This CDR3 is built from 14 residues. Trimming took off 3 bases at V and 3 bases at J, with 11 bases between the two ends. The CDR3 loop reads CASSMGQYDTEAFF. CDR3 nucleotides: TGTGCCAGTAGTATGGGACAATACGACACTGAAGCTTTCTTT. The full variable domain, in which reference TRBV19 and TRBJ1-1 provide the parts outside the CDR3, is DGGITQSPKYLFRKEGQNVTLSCEQNLNHDAMYWYRQDPGQGLRLIYYSQIVNDFQKGDIAEGYSVSREKKESFPLTVTSAQKNPTAFYLCASSMGQYDTEAFFGQGTRLTVV.

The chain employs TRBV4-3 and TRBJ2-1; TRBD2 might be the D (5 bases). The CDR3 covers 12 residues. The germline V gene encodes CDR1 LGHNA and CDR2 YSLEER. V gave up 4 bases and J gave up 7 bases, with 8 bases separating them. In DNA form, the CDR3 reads TGCGCCAGCAGCCGGACGGGGAATGAGCAGTTCTTC. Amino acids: CASSRTGNEQFF.

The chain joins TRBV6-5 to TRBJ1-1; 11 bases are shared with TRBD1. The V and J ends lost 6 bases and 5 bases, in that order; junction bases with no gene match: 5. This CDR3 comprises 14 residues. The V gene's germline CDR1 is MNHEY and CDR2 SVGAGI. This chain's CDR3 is CASRSGQGGTEAFF. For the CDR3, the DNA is TGTGCCAGCAGATCGGGACAGGGGGGGACTGAAGCTTTCTTT.

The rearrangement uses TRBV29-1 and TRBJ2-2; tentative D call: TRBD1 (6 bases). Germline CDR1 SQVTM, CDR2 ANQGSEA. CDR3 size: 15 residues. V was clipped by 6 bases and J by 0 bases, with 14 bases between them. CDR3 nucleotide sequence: TGCAGCGTGGGGACACTTGGTTCGAACACCGGGGAGCTGTTTTTT. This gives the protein CSVGTLGSNTGELFF.

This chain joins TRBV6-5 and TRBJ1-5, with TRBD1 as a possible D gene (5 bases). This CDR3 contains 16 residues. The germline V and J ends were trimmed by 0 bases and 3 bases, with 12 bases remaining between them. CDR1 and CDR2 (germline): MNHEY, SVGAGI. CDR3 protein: CASSYSWGGDNQPQHF. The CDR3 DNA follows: TGTGCCAGCAGTTACTCGTGGGGAGGGGACAATCAGCCCCAGCATTTT.

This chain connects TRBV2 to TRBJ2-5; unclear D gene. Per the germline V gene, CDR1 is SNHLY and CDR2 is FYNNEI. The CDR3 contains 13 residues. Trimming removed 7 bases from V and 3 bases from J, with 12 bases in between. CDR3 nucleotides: TGTGCCAGCACCGAAAGAGGAAAAGAGACCCAGTACTTC. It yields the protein CASTERGKETQYF.